The present T cell receptor beta chain was sequenced within a study of cytotoxic CD8 clonotypes in ibrutinib-treated CLL. General study points: Sustained-remission patients were sampled at different times than progressing patients were.

Here immunoSEQ multiplex PCR was the method, and the copy in TCRdb shows in-frame clones only, minus some. The profile covers fewer than 50,000 clones, with approximately 65% appearing a single time and roughly 21% taken by the ten largest. As to this clone: Its matching antigen is unknown.

Trimming left V 4 bases short and J 5 bases short, with 15 bases between. The CDR3 loop spans 15 amino acids. Germline V lookup: CDR1 SGDLS, CDR2 YYNGEE. The sequenced sample was PBMCs, obtained after 24 months of ibrutinib treatment. The J gene is TRBJ2-2, the V gene TRBV9, with D possibly TRBD2 on 6 matching bases. The TCR originated in a human donor with chronic lymphocytic leukemia. The DNA for the CDR3 is TGTGCCAGCAGCCCGGGACTTAGCTTTACCGGGGAGCTGTTTTTT. Protein: CASSPGLSFTGELFF.